This T cell receptor (beta chain) originates from a study of blood T cell repertoires in COVID-19. Study information: Acute-phase and convalescent COVID-19 samples originated in the United States, Italy and Spain. PBMCs, B-cell-depleted T cells, or T cells provided the cDNA or gDNA that made up the material.

Germline assignment: CDR1 LGHDT and CDR2 YNNKEL (reference sequence). Trimming at V came to 3 bases and at J to 0 bases, leaving 4 bases not matched to a gene. The CDR3 spans 15 residues. Original methodology: Researchers report that nucleated cell counts were estimated from reference gene primer amplification. Assay used: immunoSEQ multiplex PCR; TCRdb lists only in-frame clones, some missing. The V and J calls and clone size are taken from that table; D and trimming were inferred from the DNA. The top ten clones hold 5% to 6.5% of a sample with about 54,000 clones, more than 80% of them seen once. Sequencing was done on a sample of peripheral blood. This sequence was found in a woman aged 60-70 years with acute or convalescent COVID-19. The chain carries TRBV3-1 (or the pseudogene TRBV3-2) and TRBJ1-1, with 7 nucleotides matching TRBD1. This CDR3 reads CASSQGQLMNTEAFF. The CDR3 DNA sequence: TGTGCCAGCAGCCAGGGACAGCTAATGAACACTGAAGCTTTCTTT.